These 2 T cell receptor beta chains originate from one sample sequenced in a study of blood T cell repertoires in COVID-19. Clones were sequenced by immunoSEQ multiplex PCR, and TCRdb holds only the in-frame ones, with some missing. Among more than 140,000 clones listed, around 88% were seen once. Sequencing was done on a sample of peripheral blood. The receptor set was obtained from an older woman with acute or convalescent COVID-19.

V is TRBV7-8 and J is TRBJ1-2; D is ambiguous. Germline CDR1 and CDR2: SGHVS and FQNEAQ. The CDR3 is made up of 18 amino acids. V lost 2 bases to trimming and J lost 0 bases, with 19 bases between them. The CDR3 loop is CASSLSATAASPNYGYTF. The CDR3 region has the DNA TGTGCCAGCAGCTTATCTGCGACGGCGGCGAGTCCTAACTATGGCTACACCTTC.

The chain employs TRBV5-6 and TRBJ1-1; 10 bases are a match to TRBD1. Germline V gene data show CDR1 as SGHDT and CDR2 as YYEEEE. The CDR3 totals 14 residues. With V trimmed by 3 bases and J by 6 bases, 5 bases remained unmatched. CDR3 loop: CASSWDRGWAEAFF. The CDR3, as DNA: TGTGCCAGCAGCTGGGACAGGGGCTGGGCTGAAGCTTTCTTT.